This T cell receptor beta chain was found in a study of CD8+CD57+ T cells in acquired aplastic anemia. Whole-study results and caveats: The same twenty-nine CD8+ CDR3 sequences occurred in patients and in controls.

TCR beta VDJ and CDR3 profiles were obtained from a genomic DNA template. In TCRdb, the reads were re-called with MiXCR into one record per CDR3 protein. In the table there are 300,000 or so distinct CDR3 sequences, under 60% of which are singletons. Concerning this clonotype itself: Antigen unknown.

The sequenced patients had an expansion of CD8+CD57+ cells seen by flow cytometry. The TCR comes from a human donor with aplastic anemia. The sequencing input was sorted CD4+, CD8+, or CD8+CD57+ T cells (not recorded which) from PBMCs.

The CDR3 region has the DNA TGTGCCAGCAGCCAAGTAGTAAGCGGGGGGTTGGCAGATACGCAGTATTTT. It codes for CASSQVVSGGLADTQYF. The chain carries TRBV4-2 and TRBJ2-3; 9 positions match TRBD2. J was trimmed by 4 bases and V by 1 base; bases with no gene match: 9. Germline-derived CDR1 and CDR2 are LGHNA and YNFKEQ. The CDR3 contains 17 residues.